The rows below give T cell receptor beta chains drawn from one sample of a study of T cell responses to AZD1222 COVID-19 vaccine. Only in-frame clones appear in the TCRdb table, and some are missing; sequencing was by immunoSEQ multiplex PCR. The table lists about 100,000 clones, around 94% of them singletons. The source was peripheral blood, collected on day 0 of AZD1222 vaccination. Receptors originate from an adult in good health. CDR3s include the opening cysteine and the closing phenylalanine or tryptophan. The D gene is left open where the match is weak. Size values are once, few and many counts, or a class for expanded clones, and some rows have none.

len: 14
v_gene: TRBV5-6
d_gene: .
abundance: .
j_gene: TRBJ1-2
CDR3nt: TGTGCCAGCAGCCCGGACAGCACTAACTATGGCTACACCTTC
CDR3aa: CASSPDSTNYGYTF

len: 13
v_gene: TRBV18
d_gene: .
abundance: .
j_gene: TRBJ2-2
CDR3nt: TGTGCCAGCTCACCATACGACACCGGGGAGCTGTTTTTT
CDR3aa: CASSPYDTGELFF

len: 16
v_gene: TRBV7-2
d_gene: .
abundance: .
j_gene: TRBJ2-2
CDR3nt: TGTGCCAGCAGCTTGAACGGGGGCTCCAACACCGGGGAGCTGTTTTTT
CDR3aa: CASSLNGGSNTGELFF

len: 11
v_gene: TRBV7-8
d_gene: .
abundance: .
j_gene: TRBJ1-3
CDR3nt: TGTGCCAGCAGCCCGGAGCACACCATATATTTT
CDR3aa: CASSPEHTIYF

len: 12
v_gene: TRBV11-2
d_gene: .
abundance: .
j_gene: TRBJ1-2
CDR3nt: TGTGCCAGCAGCTCAGGAGGTGTTGGCTACACCTTC
CDR3aa: CASSSGGVGYTF

len: 15
v_gene: TRBV9
d_gene: .
abundance: .
j_gene: TRBJ2-3
CDR3nt: TGTGCCAGCAGCGTAGCTGGGCGGAGCGCAGATACGCAGTATTTT
CDR3aa: CASSVAGRSADTQYF

len: 19
v_gene: TRBV5-1
d_gene: TRBD1
abundance: .
j_gene: TRBJ1-4
CDR3nt: TGCGCCAGCAGCTTGTGGCAGGGGGCGTCGGGTCTACCTAATGAAAAACTGTTTTTT
CDR3aa: CASSLWQGASGLPNEKLFF

len: 13
v_gene: TRBV27
d_gene: .
abundance: .
j_gene: TRBJ2-4
CDR3nt: TGTGCCAGCAGTTTCGGGCCGGAAAACATTCAGTACTTC
CDR3aa: CASSFGPENIQYF

len: 14
v_gene: TRBV7-2
d_gene: .
abundance: .
j_gene: TRBJ1-2
CDR3nt: TGTGCCAGCAGCTTATACTCGCCACAAGATGGCTACACCTTC
CDR3aa: CASSLYSPQDGYTF

len: 16
v_gene: TRBV5-1
d_gene: .
abundance: .
j_gene: TRBJ1-6
CDR3nt: TGCGCCAGCAGCTTGGGCAGCAGCTCCTATAATTCACCCCTCCACTTT
CDR3aa: CASSLGSSSYNSPLHF

len: 14
v_gene: TRBV4-1
d_gene: .
abundance: .
j_gene: TRBJ1-2
CDR3nt: TGCGCCAGCAGCCAAGCATACTCGGCCTATGGCTACACCTTC
CDR3aa: CASSQAYSAYGYTF

len: 15
v_gene: TRBV4-1
d_gene: TRBD1
abundance: .
j_gene: TRBJ1-5
CDR3nt: TGCGCCAGCAGCCAGGGACAGTATAGCAATCAGCCCCAGCATTTT
CDR3aa: CASSQGQYSNQPQHF

len: 13
v_gene: TRBV27
d_gene: TRBD1
abundance: .
j_gene: TRBJ2-1
CDR3nt: TGTGCCAGCAGTAGGGACAGCAACAATGAGCAGTTCTTC
CDR3aa: CASSRDSNNEQFF

len: 13
v_gene: TRBV7-9
d_gene: .
abundance: .
j_gene: TRBJ1-2
CDR3nt: TGTGCCAGCAGCTCCGGGACATCCTATGGCTACACCTTC
CDR3aa: CASSSGTSYGYTF

len: 14
v_gene: TRBV6-5
d_gene: .
abundance: .
j_gene: TRBJ2-7
CDR3nt: TGTGCCAGCAGTTACGGGGGACCCCCCAACGAGCAGTACTTC
CDR3aa: CASSYGGPPNEQYF

len: 18
v_gene: TRBV4-3
d_gene: .
abundance: .
j_gene: TRBJ1-6
CDR3nt: TGCGCCAGCAGCCAAGATCTGACACGTCCTAGGGTTAATTCACCCCTCCACTTT
CDR3aa: CASSQDLTRPRVNSPLHF

len: 14
v_gene: TRBV5-1
d_gene: TRBD1
abundance: .
j_gene: TRBJ1-1
CDR3nt: TGCGCCAGCAGCTTCGACAGGGATGTAACTGAAGCTTTCTTT
CDR3aa: CASSFDRDVTEAFF

len: 12
v_gene: TRBV28
d_gene: .
abundance: once
j_gene: TRBJ1-1
CDR3nt: TGTGCCAGCAGTTTGGTTAATACTGAAGCTTTCTTT
CDR3aa: CASSLVNTEAFF

len: 15
v_gene: TRBV27
d_gene: .
abundance: .
j_gene: TRBJ1-2
CDR3nt: TGTGCCAGCAGCCGAAGGGCTCAAGATAACTATGGCTACACCTTC
CDR3aa: CASSRRAQDNYGYTF

len: 13
v_gene: TRBV6-5
d_gene: .
abundance: .
j_gene: TRBJ1-2
CDR3nt: TGTGCCAGCAGTTACACTCCAAACTATGGCTACACCTTC
CDR3aa: CASSYTPNYGYTF

len: 12
v_gene: TRBV5-1
d_gene: .
abundance: .
j_gene: TRBJ1-1
CDR3nt: TGCGCCAGCAGCGTGACTAACACTGAAGCTTTCTTT
CDR3aa: CASSVTNTEAFF

len: 16
v_gene: TRBV4-3
d_gene: TRBD1
abundance: .
j_gene: TRBJ1-1
CDR3nt: TGCGCCAGCAGCCAAGTAGGATTTGGCGGGACAGATGAAGCTTTCTTT
CDR3aa: CASSQVGFGGTDEAFF

len: 15
v_gene: TRBV7-9
d_gene: .
abundance: .
j_gene: TRBJ1-4
CDR3nt: TGTGCCAGCAGCTTATGGACAGCAACTAATGAAAAACTGTTTTTT
CDR3aa: CASSLWTATNEKLFF

len: 15
v_gene: TRBV19
d_gene: TRBD1
abundance: .
j_gene: TRBJ1-2
CDR3nt: TGTGCCAGTAGTATAAGGGACAGCCAACGCTATGGCTACACCTTC
CDR3aa: CASSIRDSQRYGYTF

len: 15
v_gene: TRBV5-8
d_gene: TRBD1
abundance: .
j_gene: TRBJ1-5
CDR3nt: TGTGCCAGCAGCCCGGGACAGAAGATCAATCAGCCCCAGCATTTT
CDR3aa: CASSPGQKINQPQHF

len: 14
v_gene: TRBV7-2
d_gene: .
abundance: .
j_gene: TRBJ1-1
CDR3nt: TGTGCCAGCAGCTTAGCATCGAGGGGCACTGAAGCTTTCTTT
CDR3aa: CASSLASRGTEAFF

len: 13
v_gene: TRBV7-2
d_gene: .
abundance: .
j_gene: TRBJ1-1
CDR3nt: TGTGCCAGCAGTTCAGGGTGGGGCACTGAAGCTTTCTTT
CDR3aa: CASSSGWGTEAFF

len: 13
v_gene: TRBV5-1
d_gene: .
abundance: .
j_gene: TRBJ2-1
CDR3nt: TGCGCCAGCAGTTATTCGCCGTACAATGAGCAGTTCTTC
CDR3aa: CASSYSPYNEQFF

len: 13
v_gene: TRBV13
d_gene: TRBD1
abundance: .
j_gene: TRBJ2-1
CDR3nt: TGTGCCAGCAGCGCTCTTCGAGGGGGCGAGCAGTTCTTC
CDR3aa: CASSALRGGEQFF

len: 12
v_gene: TRBV24-1
d_gene: .
abundance: .
j_gene: TRBJ2-2
CDR3nt: TGTGCCACCAGTGAGGGGGCCGGGGAGCTGTTTTTT
CDR3aa: CATSEGAGELFF

len: 12
v_gene: TRBV6-2/TRBV6-3
d_gene: .
abundance: .
j_gene: TRBJ2-7
CDR3nt: TGTGCCAGCAGTTACTCGATGGCGAAGCAGTACTTC
CDR3aa: CASSYSMAKQYF

len: 13
v_gene: TRBV11-2
d_gene: TRBD1
abundance: .
j_gene: TRBJ2-5
CDR3nt: TGTGCCAGCAGCTCGGACAGGGCAGAGACCCAGTACTTC
CDR3aa: CASSSDRAETQYF

len: 15
v_gene: TRBV27
d_gene: .
abundance: once
j_gene: TRBJ1-5
CDR3nt: TGTGCCAGCGACAAACATCCGGATGAGTATCAGCCCCAGCATTTT
CDR3aa: CASDKHPDEYQPQHF

len: 14
v_gene: TRBV28
d_gene: .
abundance: .
j_gene: TRBJ1-1
CDR3nt: TGTGCCAGCAGTTTAGGGGGCTTCGGCACTGAAGCTTTCTTT
CDR3aa: CASSLGGFGTEAFF